Reported below is one T cell receptor (beta chain). Its antigen is not identified. This entry belongs to a study of response to subunit inactivated influenza vaccine. Study results and limitations: Authors suggested each seasonal flu vaccination may recruit only limited numbers of new T cells.

TCRdb used MiXCR to reprocess the RT-PCR reads, holding one entry per CDR3 protein. The sample lists more than 250,000 distinct CDR3 sequences; roughly 22% were seen once. In germline, CDR1 is SGHRS, CDR2 YFSETQ. Trimming cost V 3 bases and J 7 bases; bases outside gene matches: 2. This CDR3 has 13 amino acids. The rearrangement links TRBV5-1 to TRBJ1-1; TRBD1 agrees at 11 bases. Source: PBMCs from blood, taken less than 22 months after vaccination. This clonotype was sampled from a man aged 45-69 years who received an inactivated influenza vaccine. Here the CDR3 DNA reads TGCGCCAGCAGCTCGGGACAGGGGGTTGAAGCTTTCTTT. Encoded protein: CASSSGQGVEAFF.